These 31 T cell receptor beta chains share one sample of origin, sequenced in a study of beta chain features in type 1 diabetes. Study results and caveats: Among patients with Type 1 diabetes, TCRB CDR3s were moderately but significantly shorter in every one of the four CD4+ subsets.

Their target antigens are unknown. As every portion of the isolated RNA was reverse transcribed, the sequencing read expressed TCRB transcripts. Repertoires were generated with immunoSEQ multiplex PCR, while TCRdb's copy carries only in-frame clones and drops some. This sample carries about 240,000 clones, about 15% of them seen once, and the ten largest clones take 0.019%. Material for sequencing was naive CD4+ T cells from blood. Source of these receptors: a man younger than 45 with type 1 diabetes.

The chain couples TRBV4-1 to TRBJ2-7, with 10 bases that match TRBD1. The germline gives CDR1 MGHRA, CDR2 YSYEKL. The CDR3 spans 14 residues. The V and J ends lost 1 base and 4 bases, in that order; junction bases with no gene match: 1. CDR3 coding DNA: TGCGCCAGCAGCCAAGGGGGACAGGGGTACGAGCAGTACTTC. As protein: CASSQGGQGYEQYF.

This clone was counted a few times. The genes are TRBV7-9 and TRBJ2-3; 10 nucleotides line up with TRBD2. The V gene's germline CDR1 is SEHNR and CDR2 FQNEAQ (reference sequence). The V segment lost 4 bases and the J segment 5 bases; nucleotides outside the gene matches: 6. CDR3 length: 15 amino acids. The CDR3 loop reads CASSSEREGRDTQYF. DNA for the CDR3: TGTGCCAGCAGCTCGGAGCGGGAGGGGAGAGATACGCAGTATTTT.

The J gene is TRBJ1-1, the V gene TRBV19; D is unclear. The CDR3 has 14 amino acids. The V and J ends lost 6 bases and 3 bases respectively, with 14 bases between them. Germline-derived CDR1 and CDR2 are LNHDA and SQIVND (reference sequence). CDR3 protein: CASSRREGDTEAFF. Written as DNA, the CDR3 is TGTGCCAGTAGCCGAAGGGAGGGTGACACTGAAGCTTTCTTT.

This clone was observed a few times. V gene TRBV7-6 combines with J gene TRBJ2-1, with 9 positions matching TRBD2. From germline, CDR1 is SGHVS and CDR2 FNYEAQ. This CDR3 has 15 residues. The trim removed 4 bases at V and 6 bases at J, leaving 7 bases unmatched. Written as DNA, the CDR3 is TGTGCCAGCAGCTCGAAGCGGGAGGACGGCAATGAGCAGTTCTTC. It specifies CASSSKREDGNEQFF.

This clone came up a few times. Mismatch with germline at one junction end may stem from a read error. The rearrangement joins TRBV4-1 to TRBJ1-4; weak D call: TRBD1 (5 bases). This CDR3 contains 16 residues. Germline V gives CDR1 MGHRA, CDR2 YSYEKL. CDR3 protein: CASSQRLTVTTEKLFF. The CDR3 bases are TGTGCCAGCAGCCAACGTCTGACAGTTACGACTGAAAAACTGTTTTTT.

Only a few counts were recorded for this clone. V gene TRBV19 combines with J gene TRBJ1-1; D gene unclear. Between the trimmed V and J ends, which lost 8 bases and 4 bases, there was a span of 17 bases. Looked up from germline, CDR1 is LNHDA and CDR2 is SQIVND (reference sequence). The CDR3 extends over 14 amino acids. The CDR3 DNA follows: TGTGCCAGTCGCCCCCCTTGGGAGGCCACTGAAGCTTTCTTT. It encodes CASRPPWEATEAFF.

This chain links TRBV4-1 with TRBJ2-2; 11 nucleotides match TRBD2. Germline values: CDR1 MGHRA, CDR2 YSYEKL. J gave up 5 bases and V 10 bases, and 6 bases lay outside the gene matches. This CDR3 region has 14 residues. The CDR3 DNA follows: TGCGCCACCACTCTAGCGGGAGGTACCGGGGAGCTGTTTTTT. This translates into CATTLAGGTGELFF.

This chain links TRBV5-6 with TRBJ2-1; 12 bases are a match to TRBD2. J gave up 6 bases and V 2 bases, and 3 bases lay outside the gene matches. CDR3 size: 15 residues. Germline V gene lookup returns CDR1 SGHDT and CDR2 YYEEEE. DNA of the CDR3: TGTGCCAGCAGCTTAACTAGCGGGGGGCCCAATGAGCAGTTCTTC. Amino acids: CASSLTSGGPNEQFF.

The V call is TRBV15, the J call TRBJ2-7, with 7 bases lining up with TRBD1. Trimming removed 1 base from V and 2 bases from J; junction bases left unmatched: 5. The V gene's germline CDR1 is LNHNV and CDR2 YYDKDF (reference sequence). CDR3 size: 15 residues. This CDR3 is CATSRARDSPYEQYF. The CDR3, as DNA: TGTGCCACCAGCAGAGCCCGGGACAGTCCCTACGAGCAGTACTTC.

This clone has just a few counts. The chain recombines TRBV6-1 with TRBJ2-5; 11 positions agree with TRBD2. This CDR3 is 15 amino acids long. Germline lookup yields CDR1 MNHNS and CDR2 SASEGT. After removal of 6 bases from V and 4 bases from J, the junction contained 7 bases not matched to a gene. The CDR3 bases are TGTGCCAGCAGCGCAAGACTAGCGGGACGAGAGACCCAGTACTTC. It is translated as CASSARLAGRETQYF.

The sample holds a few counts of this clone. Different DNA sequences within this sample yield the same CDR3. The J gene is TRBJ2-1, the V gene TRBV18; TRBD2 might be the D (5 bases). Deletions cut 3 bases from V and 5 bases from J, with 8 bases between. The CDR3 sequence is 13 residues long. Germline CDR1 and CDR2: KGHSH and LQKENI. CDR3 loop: CASSPNGDNEQFF. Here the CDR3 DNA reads TGTGCCAGCTCACCGAACGGGGACAATGAGCAGTTCTTC.

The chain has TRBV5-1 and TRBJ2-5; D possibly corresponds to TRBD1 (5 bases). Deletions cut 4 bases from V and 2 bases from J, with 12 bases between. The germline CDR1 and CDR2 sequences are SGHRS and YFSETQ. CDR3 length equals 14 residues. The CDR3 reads CASSLRTFQETQYF. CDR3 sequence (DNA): TGCGCCAGCAGCCTGAGGACATTTCAAGAGACCCAGTACTTC. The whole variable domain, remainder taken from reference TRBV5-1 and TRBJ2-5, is KAGVTQTPRYLIKTRGQQVTLSCSPISGHRSVSWYQQTPGQGLQFLFEYFSETQRNKGNFPGRFSGRQFSNSRSEMNVSTLELGDSALYLCASSLRTFQETQYFGPGTRLLVL.

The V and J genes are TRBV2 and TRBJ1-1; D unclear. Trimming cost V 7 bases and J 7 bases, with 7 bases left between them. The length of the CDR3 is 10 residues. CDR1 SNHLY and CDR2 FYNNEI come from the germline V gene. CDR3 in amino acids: CASTFSEAFF. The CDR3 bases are TGTGCCAGCACTTTTAGTGAAGCTTTCTTT.

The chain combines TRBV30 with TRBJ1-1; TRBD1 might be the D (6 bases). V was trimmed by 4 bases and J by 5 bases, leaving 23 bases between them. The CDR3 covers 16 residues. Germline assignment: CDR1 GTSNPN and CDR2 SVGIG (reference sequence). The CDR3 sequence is CAWIKAGVPPGTEAFF. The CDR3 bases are TGTGCCTGGATAAAGGCAGGGGTCCCTCCTGGGACTGAAGCTTTCTTT. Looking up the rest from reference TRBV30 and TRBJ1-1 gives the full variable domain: SQTIHQWPATLVQPVGSPLSLECTVEGTSNPNLYWYRQAAGRGLQLLFYSVGIGQISSEVPQNLSASRPQDRQFILSSKKLLLSDSGFYLCAWIKAGVPPGTEAFFGQGTRLTVV.

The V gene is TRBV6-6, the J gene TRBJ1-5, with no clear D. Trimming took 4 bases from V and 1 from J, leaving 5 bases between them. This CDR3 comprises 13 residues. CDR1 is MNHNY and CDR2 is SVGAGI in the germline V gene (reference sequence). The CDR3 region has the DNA TGTGCCAGCAGTTTAATAAGCAATCAGCCCCAGCATTTT. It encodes CASSLISNQPQHF.

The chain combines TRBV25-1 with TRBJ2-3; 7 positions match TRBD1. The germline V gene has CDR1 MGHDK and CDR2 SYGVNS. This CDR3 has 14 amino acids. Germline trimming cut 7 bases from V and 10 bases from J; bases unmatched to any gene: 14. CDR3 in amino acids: CASIGQAPQGSQYF. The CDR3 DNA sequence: TGTGCCAGCATCGGACAGGCCCCCCAGGGGTCGCAGTATTTT. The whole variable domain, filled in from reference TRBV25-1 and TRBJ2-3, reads EADIYQTPRYLVIGTGKKITLECSQTMGHDKMYWYQQDPGMELHLIHYSYGVNSTEKGDLSSESTVSRIRTEHFPLTLESARPSHTSQYLCASIGQAPQGSQYFGPGTRLTVL.

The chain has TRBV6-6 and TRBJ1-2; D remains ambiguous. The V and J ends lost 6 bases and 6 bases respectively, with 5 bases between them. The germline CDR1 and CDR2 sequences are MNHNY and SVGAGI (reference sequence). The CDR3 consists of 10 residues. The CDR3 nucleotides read TGTGCCAGCAGGCTAAATGGCTACACCTTC. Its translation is CASRLNGYTF.

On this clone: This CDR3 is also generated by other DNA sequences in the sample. CDR3 nucleotides: TGCGCCAGCAGCTTGGGAACGGGAGAGACCCAGTACTTC. Its translation: CASSLGTGETQYF. This chain connects TRBV5-1 to TRBJ2-5; D is uncertain. V was trimmed by 0 bases and J by 4 bases, leaving 7 bases between them. This CDR3 has 13 amino acids. Germline V lookup: CDR1 SGHRS, CDR2 YFSETQ. Based on the CDR3 plus reference TRBV5-1 and TRBJ2-5, the full variable domain is KAGVTQTPRYLIKTRGQQVTLSCSPISGHRSVSWYQQTPGQGLQFLFEYFSETQRNKGNFPGRFSGRQFSNSRSEMNVSTLELGDSALYLCASSLGTGETQYFGPGTRLLVL.

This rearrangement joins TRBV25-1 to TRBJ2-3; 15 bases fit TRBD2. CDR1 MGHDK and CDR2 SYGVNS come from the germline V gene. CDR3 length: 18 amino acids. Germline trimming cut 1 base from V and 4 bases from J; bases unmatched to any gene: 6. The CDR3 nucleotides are TGTGCCAGCAGTGAATCCCTGGGACTAGCGGGAGGACCAGATACGCAGTATTTT. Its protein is CASSESLGLAGGPDTQYF.

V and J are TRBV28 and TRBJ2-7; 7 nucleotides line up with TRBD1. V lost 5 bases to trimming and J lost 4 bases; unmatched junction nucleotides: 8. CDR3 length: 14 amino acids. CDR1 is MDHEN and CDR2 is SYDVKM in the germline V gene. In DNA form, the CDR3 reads TGTGCCAGCAGTCCCACAGGGGCCTCGTACGAGCAGTACTTC. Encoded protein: CASSPTGASYEQYF.

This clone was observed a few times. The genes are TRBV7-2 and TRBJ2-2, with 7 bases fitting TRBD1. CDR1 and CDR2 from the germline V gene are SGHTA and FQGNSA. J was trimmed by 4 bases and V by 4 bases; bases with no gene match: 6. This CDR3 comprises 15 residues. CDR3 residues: CASSSDRDGTGELFF. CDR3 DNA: TGTGCCAGCAGCTCTGACAGGGACGGCACCGGGGAGCTGTTTTTT.

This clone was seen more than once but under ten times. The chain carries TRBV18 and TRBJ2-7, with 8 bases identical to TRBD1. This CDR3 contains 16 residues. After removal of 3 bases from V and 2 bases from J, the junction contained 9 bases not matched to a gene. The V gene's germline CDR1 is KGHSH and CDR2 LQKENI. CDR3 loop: CASSPPSGTGAYEQYF. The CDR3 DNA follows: TGTGCCAGCTCACCCCCTTCCGGGACAGGAGCCTACGAGCAGTACTTC.

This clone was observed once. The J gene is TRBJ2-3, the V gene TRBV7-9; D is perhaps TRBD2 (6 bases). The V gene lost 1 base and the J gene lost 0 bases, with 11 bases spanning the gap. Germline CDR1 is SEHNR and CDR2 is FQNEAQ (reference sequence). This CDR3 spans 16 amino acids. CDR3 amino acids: CASSLGGGGSTDTQYF. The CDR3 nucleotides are TGTGCCAGCAGCTTAGGTGGTGGGGGGAGCACAGATACGCAGTATTTT.

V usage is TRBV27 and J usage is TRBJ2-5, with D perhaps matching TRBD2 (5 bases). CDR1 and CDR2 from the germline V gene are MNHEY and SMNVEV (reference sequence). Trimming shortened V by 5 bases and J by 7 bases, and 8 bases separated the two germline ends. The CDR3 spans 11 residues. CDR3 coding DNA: TGTGCCAGCAGTGAGGGTCGGACCCAGTACTTC. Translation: CASSEGRTQYF.

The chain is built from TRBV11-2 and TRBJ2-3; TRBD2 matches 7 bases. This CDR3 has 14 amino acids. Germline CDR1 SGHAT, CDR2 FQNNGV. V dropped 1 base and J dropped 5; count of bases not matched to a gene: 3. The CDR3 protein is CASSLASGGDTQYF. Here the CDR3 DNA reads TGTGCCAGCAGCTTAGCCTCGGGAGGAGATACGCAGTATTTT.

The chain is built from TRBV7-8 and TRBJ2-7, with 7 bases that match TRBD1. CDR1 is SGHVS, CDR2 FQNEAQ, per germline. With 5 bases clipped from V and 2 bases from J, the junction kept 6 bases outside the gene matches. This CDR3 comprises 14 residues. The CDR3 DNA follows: TGTGCCAGCAGCCAACGGGACAGCGCCTACGAGCAGTACTTC. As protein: CASSQRDSAYEQYF.

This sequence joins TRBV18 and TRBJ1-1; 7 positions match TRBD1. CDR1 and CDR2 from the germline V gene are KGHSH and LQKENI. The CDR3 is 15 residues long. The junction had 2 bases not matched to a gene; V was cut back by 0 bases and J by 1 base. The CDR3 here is CASSPPHRGNTEAFF. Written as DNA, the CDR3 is TGTGCCAGCTCACCACCGCACAGGGGGAACACTGAAGCTTTCTTT.

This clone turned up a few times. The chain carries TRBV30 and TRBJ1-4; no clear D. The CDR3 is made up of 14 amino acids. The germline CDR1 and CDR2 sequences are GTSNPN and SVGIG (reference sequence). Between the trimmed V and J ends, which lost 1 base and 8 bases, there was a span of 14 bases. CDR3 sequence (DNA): TGTGCCTGGAGTGGTGACAACCTTACCGAAAAACTGTTTTTT. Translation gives CAWSGDNLTEKLFF.

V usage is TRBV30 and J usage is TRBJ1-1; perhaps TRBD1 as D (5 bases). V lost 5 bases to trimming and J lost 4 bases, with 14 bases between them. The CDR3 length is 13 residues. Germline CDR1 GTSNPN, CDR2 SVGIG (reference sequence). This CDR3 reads CAWYLGGGTEAFF. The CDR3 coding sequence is TGTGCCTGGTACCTAGGCGGGGGCACTGAAGCTTTCTTT.

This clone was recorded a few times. As DNA, the CDR3 is TGTGCCAGCAGTCGCACGGGACAGGGGGGGTATGGCTACACCTTC. The encoded protein is CASSRTGQGGYGYTF. The rearrangement joins TRBV27 to TRBJ1-2, with 11 bases matching TRBD1. V lost 5 bases to trimming and J lost 5 bases; unmatched junction nucleotides: 7. The CDR3 sequence is 15 residues long. Germline V gene lookup returns CDR1 MNHEY and CDR2 SMNVEV (reference sequence).

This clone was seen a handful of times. The CDR3 DNA follows: TGTGCCAGCAGCATACGGACTAGCGGGATGAGAAATGAGCAGTTCTTC. Translated: CASSIRTSGMRNEQFF. V is TRBV21-1 and J is TRBJ2-1; the D segment call TRBD2 is taken from the table without a DNA check. TRBV21-1 is described as a pseudogene. The CDR3 runs 16 residues.